This T cell receptor beta chain derives from a study of cytotoxic CD8 clonotypes in ibrutinib-treated CLL. Study context: IGHV unmutated around 17; relapsed/refractory 11; treatment-naive some 16. Overall study findings and caveats: The times at which samples were taken varied between sustained-remission and progressing patients.

This CDR3 has 12 amino acids. The germline V gene encodes CDR1 MNHNS and CDR2 SASEGT. The germline V and J ends were trimmed by 5 bases and 8 bases, with 7 bases remaining between them. To note about this clone: The target antigen is unknown.

The method was immunoSEQ multiplex PCR; TCRdb's version includes in-frame clones alone and lacks a portion of them. Of over 150,000 clones in the sample, roughly 77% were seen once. This sequence originates from a human donor with chronic lymphocytic leukemia. The chain employs TRBV6-1 and TRBJ2-6; D perhaps matches TRBD1 (5 bases). The material was PBMCs, obtained after 12 months of ibrutinib treatment. This CDR3 reads CASSPGTNVLTF. The CDR3 DNA sequence: TGTGCCAGCAGTCCAGGGACCAACGTCCTGACTTTC.